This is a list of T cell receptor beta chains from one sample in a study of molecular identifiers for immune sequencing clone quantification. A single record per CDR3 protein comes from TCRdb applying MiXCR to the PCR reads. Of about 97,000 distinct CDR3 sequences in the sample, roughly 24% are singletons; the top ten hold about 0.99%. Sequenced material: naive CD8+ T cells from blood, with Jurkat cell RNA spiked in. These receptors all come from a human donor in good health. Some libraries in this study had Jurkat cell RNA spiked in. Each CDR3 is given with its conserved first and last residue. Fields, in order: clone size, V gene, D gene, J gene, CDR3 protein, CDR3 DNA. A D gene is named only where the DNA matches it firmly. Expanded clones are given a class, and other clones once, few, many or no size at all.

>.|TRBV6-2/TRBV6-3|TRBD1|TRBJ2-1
CASSPGQGGSNEQFF
TGTGCCAGCAGCCCAGGACAGGGGGGCTCCAATGAGCAGTTCTTC
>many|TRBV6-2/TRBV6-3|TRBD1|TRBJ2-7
CASSPWTGVNEQYF
TGTGCCAGCAGTCCGTGGACAGGGGTCAACGAGCAGTACTTC
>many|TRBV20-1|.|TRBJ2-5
CSARGRGLETQYF
TGCAGTGCTAGAGGGCGGGGGCTGGAGACCCAGTACTTC
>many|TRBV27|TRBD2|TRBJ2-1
CASSLLTSGGAYEQFF
TGTGCCAGCAGTCTATTAACTAGCGGGGGGGCCTATGAGCAGTTCTTC
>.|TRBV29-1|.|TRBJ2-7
CSVEGNYERYF
TGCAGCGTTGAAGGGAACTACGAGCGGTACTTC
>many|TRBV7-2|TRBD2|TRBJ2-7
CASSPRTSASYEQYF
TGTGCCAGCAGCCCTCGGACTAGCGCCAGCTACGAGCAGTACTTC
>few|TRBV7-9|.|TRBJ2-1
CASSHRGSGGNEQFF
TGTGCCAGCAGCCATAGGGGGAGTGGAGGCAATGAGCAGTTCTTC
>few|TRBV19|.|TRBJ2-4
CASSIEWAKNIQYF
TGTGCCAGTAGTATTGAATGGGCCAAAAACATTCAGTACTTC
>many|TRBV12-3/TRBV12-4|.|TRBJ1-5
CASSDLNNQPQHF
TGTGCCAGCAGCGACTTGAACAATCAGCCCCAGCATTTT
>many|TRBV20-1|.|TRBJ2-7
CSARGEVYEQYF
TGCAGTGCTAGAGGGGAAGTATACGAGCAGTACTTC
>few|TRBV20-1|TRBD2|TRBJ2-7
CSARQLAGEYEQYF
TGCAGTGCTAGACAACTAGCGGGAGAATACGAGCAGTACTTC
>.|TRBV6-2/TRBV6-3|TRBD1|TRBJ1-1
CASSYSRGQGARTEAFF
TGTGCCAGCAGTTACTCCAGGGGACAGGGGGCACGGACTGAAGCTTTCTTT
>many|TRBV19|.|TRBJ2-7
CATQGDSPGEQYF
TGTGCCACCCAGGGAGATAGCCCGGGGGAGCAGTACTTC
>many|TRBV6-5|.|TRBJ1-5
CASSYSQGSNQPQHF
TGTGCCAGCAGTTACTCACAGGGCTCGAATCAGCCCCAGCATTTT
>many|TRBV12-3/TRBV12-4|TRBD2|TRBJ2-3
CASSFAGGPDTQYF
TGTGCCAGCAGTTTTGCGGGGGGGCCAGATACGCAGTATTTT
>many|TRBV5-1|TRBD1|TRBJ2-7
CASSATGGAYEQYF
TGCGCCAGCAGCGCTACAGGGGGCGCGTACGAGCAGTACTTC
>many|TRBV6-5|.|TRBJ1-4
CASSYLRGNEKLFF
TGTGCCAGCAGTTACCTTCGAGGAAATGAAAAACTGTTTTTT
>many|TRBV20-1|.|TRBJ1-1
CSAGRTGTEAFF
TGCAGTGCTGGAAGGACGGGCACTGAAGCTTTCTTT
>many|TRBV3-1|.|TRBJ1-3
CASSQVEGNTIYF
TGTGCCAGCAGCCAAGTTGAGGGAAACACCATATATTTT
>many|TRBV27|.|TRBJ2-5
CASSPDEAQGTTQYF
TGTGCCAGCAGCCCGGACGAGGCCCAAGGTACGACCCAGTACTTC
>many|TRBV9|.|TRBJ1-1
CASRSQGQEAFF
TGTGCCAGCAGAAGTCAGGGGCAGGAAGCTTTCTTT
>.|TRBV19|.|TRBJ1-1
CATLAGNTEAFF
TGTGCCACCTTAGCAGGGAACACTGAAGCTTTCTTT
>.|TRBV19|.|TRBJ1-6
CASRGETLHF
TGTGCCAGCCGGGGAGAGACCCTCCACTTT
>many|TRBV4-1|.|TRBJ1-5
CASSQDNLGTNQPQHF
TGCGCCAGCAGCCAAGATAACTTGGGTACGAATCAGCCCCAGCATTTT
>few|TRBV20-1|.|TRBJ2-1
CSATSSESSYNEQFF
TGCAGTGCTACCTCGTCGGAGAGCTCCTACAATGAGCAGTTCTTC
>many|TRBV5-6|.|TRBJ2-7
CASSLYPGSGFGYEQYF
TGTGCCAGCAGCTTATACCCCGGGAGTGGATTTGGGTACGAGCAGTACTTC
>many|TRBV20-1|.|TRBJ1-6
CSARVFGPYNSPLHF
TGCAGTGCTAGGGTGTTCGGGCCCTATAATTCACCCCTCCACTTT
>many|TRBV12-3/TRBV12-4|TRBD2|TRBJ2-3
CASSLSLAGGTDTQYF
TGTGCCAGCAGTTTAAGCCTAGCGGGGGGCACAGATACGCAGTATTTT
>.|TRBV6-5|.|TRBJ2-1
CASNDGGAYNEQFF
TGTGCCAGCAACGACGGGGGTGCCTACAATGAGCAGTTCTTC
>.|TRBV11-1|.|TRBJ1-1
CASSPGVGQAFF
TGTGCCAGCAGCCCCGGGGTAGGTCAAGCTTTCTTT
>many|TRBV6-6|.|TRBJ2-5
CASSYLPGTHQETQYF
TGTGCCAGCAGTTACTTGCCCGGGACACATCAAGAGACCCAGTACTTC
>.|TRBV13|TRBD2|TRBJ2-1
CASSLSLAGVGVSYNEQFF
TGTGCCAGCAGCTTATCACTAGCGGGGGTTGGGGTCTCCTACAATGAGCAGTTCTTC
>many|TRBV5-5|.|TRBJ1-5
CASSLEWSNQPQHF
TGTGCCAGCAGCCTGGAGTGGAGCAATCAGCCCCAGCATTTT
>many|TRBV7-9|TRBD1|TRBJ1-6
CASSLSAGGWYNSPLHF
TGTGCCAGCAGCCTTTCCGCAGGGGGCTGGTATAATTCACCCCTCCACTTT
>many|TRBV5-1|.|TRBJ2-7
CASSLASGNEQYF
TGCGCCAGCAGCTTGGCTTCAGGGAACGAGCAGTACTTC
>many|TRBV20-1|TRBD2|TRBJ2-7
CSSRSGQSYEQCF
TGCAGTTCACGTAGCGGGCAATCCTACGAGCAGTGCTTC
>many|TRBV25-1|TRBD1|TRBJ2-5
CASSDPRTGWKTQYF
TGTGCCAGCAGTGACCCCCGGACAGGTTGGAAGACCCAGTACTTC
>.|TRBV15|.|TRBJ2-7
CATSRDLGAAGREQYF
TGTGCCACCAGCAGAGATCTTGGGGCAGCTGGGAGGGAGCAGTACTTC
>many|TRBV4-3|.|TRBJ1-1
CASSQDQGSEAFF
TGCGCCAGCAGCCAAGATCAAGGCTCTGAAGCTTTCTTT